This T cell receptor (beta chain) was captured by sequencing in a study of PD-L1 blockade in urothelial cancer. Documented time point: pretreatment peripheral blood. Method: immunoSEQ multiplex PCR; TCRdb's copy keeps in-frame clones and lacks some. Of about 63,000 clones in the sample, roughly 79% were seen once. V was cut by 5 bases and J by 0 bases, with 9 bases left in between. There are 13 residues in the CDR3. Germline CDR1 reads SQVTM; CDR2 reads ANQGSEA. The chain carries TRBV29-1 and TRBJ2-3; D gene ambiguous. The origin of this receptor is a man aged 65 to 79 with urothelial cancer. Here the sequenced sample was PBMCs, taken around atezolizumab (anti-PD-L1) treatment. The CDR3 is CSVSPGSTDTQYF. CDR3 nucleotides: TGCAGCGTTTCGCCCGGGAGCACAGATACGCAGTATTTT.